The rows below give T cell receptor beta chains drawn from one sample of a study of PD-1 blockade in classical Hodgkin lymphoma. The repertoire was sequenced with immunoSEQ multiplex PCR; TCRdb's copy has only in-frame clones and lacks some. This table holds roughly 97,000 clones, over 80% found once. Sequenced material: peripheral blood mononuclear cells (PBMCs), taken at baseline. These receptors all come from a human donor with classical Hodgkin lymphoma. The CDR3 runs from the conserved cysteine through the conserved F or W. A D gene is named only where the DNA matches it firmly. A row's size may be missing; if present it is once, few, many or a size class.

CASRTGWRSQHF,TGTGCCAGCAGGACGGGCTGGCGGTCCCAGCATTTT,TRBV13,few,TRBJ1-5,NA
CASSPGTGPTYTF,TGCGCCAGCAGCCCCGGGACAGGGCCGACCTACACCTTC,TRBV10-2,few,TRBJ1-2,TRBD1
CASSIGPGTGPYGYTF,TGTGCCAGTAGTATAGGGCCCGGGACAGGACCCTATGGCTACACCTTC,TRBV19,NA,TRBJ1-2,TRBD1
CASSGEAGGLGTQYF,TGTGCCAGCAGTGGCGAGGCGGGAGGGTTGGGTACGCAGTATTTT,TRBV2,NA,TRBJ2-3,TRBD2
CASSLVAGRSTDTQYF,TGTGCCAGCAGCTTAGTCGCGGGGCGAAGCACAGATACGCAGTATTTT,TRBV7-2,NA,TRBJ2-3,NA
CASSIRTTASGNTIYF,TGTGCCAGTAGTATTAGGACAACCGCCTCTGGAAACACCATATATTTT,TRBV19,NA,TRBJ1-3,NA
CASSLGQVLSSEAFF,TGCGCCAGCAGTCTTGGACAGGTGTTAAGCTCTGAAGCTTTCTTT,TRBV5-1,NA,TRBJ1-1,TRBD1
CASSLGPSGPYNEQFF,TGTGCCAGCAGCTTAGGACCTAGCGGCCCATACAATGAGCAGTTCTTC,TRBV11-3,once,TRBJ2-1,TRBD2
CAIRDQQETQYF,TGTGCCATCAGGGACCAGCAAGAGACCCAGTACTTC,TRBV10-3,NA,TRBJ2-5,NA
CASSITGEGTEAFF,TGTGCCAGTAGTATCACCGGGGAGGGCACTGAAGCTTTCTTT,TRBV19,once,TRBJ1-1,NA
CASSPFGLAADTQYF,TGTGCCAGCAGCCCCTTTGGACTAGCAGCAGATACGCAGTATTTT,TRBV7-2,NA,TRBJ2-3,TRBD2
CAWSLTPSEYEQYF,TGTGCCTGGAGTCTCACCCCATCCGAATACGAGCAGTACTTC,TRBV30,NA,TRBJ2-7,NA
CAISKDRGGNEQFF,TGTGCCATCAGTAAGGACAGGGGAGGCAATGAGCAGTTCTTC,TRBV10-3,NA,TRBJ2-1,TRBD1
CAISEGLAGDTQYF,TGTGCCATCAGTGAAGGACTAGCGGGAGATACGCAGTATTTT,TRBV10-3,NA,TRBJ2-3,TRBD2
CASSQGVNTEAFF,TGTGCCAGCAGCCAGGGGGTGAACACTGAAGCTTTCTTT,TRBV14,NA,TRBJ1-1,NA
CASGPHWTGSSYEQYF,TGTGCTAGTGGTCCCCATTGGACAGGGTCCTCCTACGAGCAGTACTTC,TRBV12-5,NA,TRBJ2-7,TRBD1
CASSSRTGASWGYTF,TGCGCCAGCAGCTCGAGAACAGGGGCCTCTTGGGGCTACACCTTC,TRBV5-1,NA,TRBJ1-2,TRBD1
CASSQTGGNTEAFF,TGTGCCAGCAGCCAGACAGGGGGGAACACTGAAGCTTTCTTT,TRBV4-2,NA,TRBJ1-1,TRBD1
CASSLGRTNTEAFF,TGTGCCAGCAGCTTAGGGCGGACGAACACTGAAGCTTTCTTT,TRBV7-9,NA,TRBJ1-1,NA
CASSLPADRGGTGELFF,TGTGCCAGCAGCTTACCAGCGGACAGGGGAGGCACCGGGGAGCTGTTTTTT,TRBV11-3,once,TRBJ2-2,TRBD1
CASSIQGFDNEQFF,TGTGCCAGCAGTATTCAGGGGTTCGACAATGAGCAGTTCTTC,TRBV2,NA,TRBJ2-1,NA
CAISEPGWANEKLFF,TGTGCCATCAGTGAGCCGGGGTGGGCTAATGAAAAACTGTTTTTT,TRBV10-3,NA,TRBJ1-4,NA
CAISETGLAQFF,TGTGCCATCAGTGAAACGGGACTAGCCCAGTTCTTC,TRBV10-3,NA,TRBJ2-1,TRBD2